The 21 T cell receptor beta chains below were found in one sample sequenced in a study of OX40 agonist ivuxolimab in advanced cancers. Produced via immunoSEQ multiplex PCR; TCRdb's table is partial and in-frame only. This sample has roughly 86,000 clones; just over 90% occur once, and the top ten carry approximately 0.43%. The material sequenced was CD4+ or CD8+ T cells sorted from blood, taken in a trial of the OX40 agonist ivuxolimab. The receptors shown here come from an adult with an advanced solid tumor such as melanoma, head and neck, liver or kidney cancer.

The J gene is TRBJ2-5, the V gene TRBV12-2; the table's TRBD2 call for D was not verified on the DNA. TRBV12-2 is a documented pseudogene. The CDR3 is made up of 18 amino acids. The CDR3 nucleotides are TGTGCAAGTCGCCCACCAGGACTAGCGGGGGCGACGCAAGAGACCCAGTACTTC. Its translation: CASRPPGLAGATQETQYF.

V gene TRBV28 combines with J gene TRBJ2-1; D is unclear. This CDR3 region has 13 residues. Germline-derived CDR1 and CDR2 are MDHEN and SYDVKM. The V end lost 3 bases, the J end lost 8 bases, and 11 bases lay between the germline ends. In DNA, the CDR3 is TGTGCCAGCAGTTTGCTCGCCCTTGATGAGCAGTTCTTC. Translated, it gives CASSLLALDEQFF. Full variable domain (outside the CDR3, taken from reference TRBV28 and TRBJ2-1): DVKVTQSSRYLVKRTGEKVFLECVQDMDHENMFWYRQDPGLGLRLIYFSYDVKMKEKGDIPEGYSVSREKKERFSLILESASTNQTSMYLCASSLLALDEQFFGPGTRLTVL.

This sequence joins TRBV6-4 and TRBJ2-5; TRBD1 might be the D (6 bases). This CDR3 spans 13 amino acids. V lost 5 bases and J lost 5, with 12 bases in between. Germline CDR1 is MRHNA and CDR2 is SNTAGT. The CDR3 loop reads CASSLNRDETQYF. As DNA, the CDR3 is TGTGCCAGCAGTCTAAACAGGGATGAGACCCAGTACTTC.

This rearrangement joins TRBV7-3 to TRBJ2-5, with a possible D match to TRBD1 (6 bases). Trimming pared 4 bases from V and 2 bases from J, leaving 11 bases between. Per germline, CDR1 SGHTA and CDR2 FQGTGA. The CDR3 runs 14 residues. The CDR3 region has the DNA TGTGCCAGCAGCTCACAGGGTACTCAAGAGACCCAGTACTTC. Protein: CASSSQGTQETQYF.

The chain uses TRBV7-9 and TRBJ1-2; weak D call: TRBD1 (5 bases). V lost 4 bases, J lost 6 bases, and 9 bases lay in between. The CDR3 totals 12 residues. Germline loops: CDR1 SEHNR, CDR2 FQNEAQ (reference sequence). The chain's CDR3 is CASSSGGDGYTF. The DNA for the CDR3 is TGTGCCAGCAGCTCCGGGGGGGATGGCTACACCTTC. Full variable domain (outside the CDR3, taken from reference TRBV7-9 and TRBJ1-2): DTGVSQNPRHKITKRGQNVTFRCDPISEHNRLYWYRQTLGQGPEFLTYFQNEAQLEKSRLLSDRFSAERPKGSFSTLEIQRTEQGDSAMYLCASSSGGDGYTFGSGTRLTVV.

The rearrangement links TRBV9 to TRBJ2-2; TRBD2 agrees at 7 bases. The CDR3 has 14 amino acids. Germline-derived CDR1 and CDR2 are SGDLS and YYNGEE. J lost 7 bases, V lost 4 bases, and 7 bases had no gene match. In DNA, the CDR3 is TGTGCCAGCAGCCCTCGGTGGACTAGCGGGGAGCTGTTTTTT. Translated: CASSPRWTSGELFF.

This clone is a singleton in its sample. V and J are TRBV19 and TRBJ1-1; D is unclear. Trimming removed 5 bases from V and 5 bases from J, with 6 bases in between. Germline values: CDR1 LNHDA, CDR2 SQIVND (reference sequence). The CDR3 runs to 11 residues. The CDR3 sequence is CASSGGTEAFF. Written as DNA, the CDR3 is TGTGCCAGTAGTGGCGGAACTGAAGCTTTCTTT.

The chain combines TRBV5-1 with TRBJ2-5; D is possibly TRBD2 (6 bases). CDR3 length: 15 residues. The V end lost 1 base, the J end lost 5 bases, and 15 bases lay between the germline ends. Germline V CDR1 and CDR2: SGHRS, YFSETQ. CDR3 residues: CASSLFRSAGETQYF. CDR3 coding DNA: TGCGCCAGCAGCTTGTTCCGGTCGGCGGGGGAGACCCAGTACTTC.

The chain couples TRBV6-1 to TRBJ2-3; D uncertain. CDR3 length: 12 amino acids. V was clipped by 1 base and J by 3 bases, with 2 bases between them. Germline CDR1 and CDR2: MNHNS and SASEGT. The CDR3: CASSEGTDTQYF. CDR3 sequence (DNA): TGTGCCAGCAGTGAAGGAACAGATACGCAGTATTTT.

V is TRBV19 and J is TRBJ2-1, with 10 bases aligning to TRBD2. V was pared by 5 bases and J by 5 bases, with 6 bases of the junction left unmatched. The CDR3 is made up of 15 amino acids. Germline V gene lookup returns CDR1 LNHDA and CDR2 SQIVND (reference sequence). The CDR3 nucleotides read TGTGCCAGTAGTCCTTCTAGCGGGAGAAACAATGAGCAGTTCTTC. Its protein is CASSPSSGRNNEQFF.

The sample holds one count of this clone. This chain uses TRBV14 with TRBJ2-1; the match to TRBD2 covers 9 bases. V was pared by 0 bases and J by 4 bases, with 7 bases of the junction left unmatched. CDR3 size: 17 residues. Germline values: CDR1 SGHDN, CDR2 FVKESK. The CDR3 DNA reads as TGTGCCAGCAGCCAAGATCCGAGTCTAGCGGGGTACAATGAGCAGTTCTTC. It is translated as CASSQDPSLAGYNEQFF.

The chain has TRBV27 and TRBJ1-1; TRBD1 aligns across 8 bases. CDR1 is MNHEY and CDR2 is SMNVEV in the germline V gene (reference sequence). V was clipped by 4 bases and J by 3 bases; unmatched bases: 4. This CDR3 is built from 14 residues. This chain's CDR3 is CASSYPGGHTEAFF. Here the CDR3 DNA reads TGTGCCAGCAGTTACCCAGGGGGCCACACTGAAGCTTTCTTT.

The chain employs TRBV2 and TRBJ2-1; tentatively, D is TRBD1 or TRBD2 (6 bases each). The V gene lost 6 bases and the J gene lost 7 bases, with 13 bases spanning the gap. CDR3 length: 13 amino acids. In germline, CDR1 is SNHLY, CDR2 FYNNEI. CDR3 protein: CASSGGFGNEQFF. In DNA, the CDR3 is TGTGCCAGCAGCGGGGGCTTTGGGAATGAGCAGTTCTTC.

In its sample, this clone was seen a few times. The chain combines TRBV19 with TRBJ1-1; D unresolved. The germline CDR1 and CDR2 sequences are LNHDA and SQIVND (reference sequence). Trimming took off 3 bases at V and 1 base at J, with 9 bases between the two ends. This CDR3 has 14 amino acids. The CDR3 sequence is CASSMRGSNTEAFF. The CDR3, as DNA: TGTGCCAGTAGTATGCGAGGGTCGAACACTGAAGCTTTCTTT. Full variable domain (outside the CDR3, taken from reference TRBV19 and TRBJ1-1): DGGITQSPKYLFRKEGQNVTLSCEQNLNHDAMYWYRQDPGQGLRLIYYSQIVNDFQKGDIAEGYSVSREKKESFPLTVTSAQKNPTAFYLCASSMRGSNTEAFFGQGTRLTVV.

The J gene is TRBJ1-2, the V gene TRBV6-6; TRBD1 is a possible D gene (5 bases). Germline CDR1 reads MNHNY; CDR2 reads SVGAGI (reference sequence). The CDR3 is 15 amino acids. The ends were cut back, 8 bases at V and 7 bases at J, with 23 bases in the middle. CDR3 region: CASGGQGGPGGGYTF. The DNA for the CDR3 is TGTGCCAGCGGAGGGCAGGGAGGGCCCGGGGGTGGCTACACCTTC.

In DNA, the CDR3 is TGTGCCAGCAGTGATAGGGCGCTGGCAGCTTTCTTT. This translates into CASSDRALAAFF. The chain uses TRBV6-1 and TRBJ1-1; D gene ambiguous. There are 12 residues in the CDR3. V was clipped by 3 bases and J by 10 bases, with 12 bases between them. The germline gives CDR1 MNHNS, CDR2 SASEGT.

The chain couples TRBV5-8 to TRBJ1-1; no clear D. Trimming left V 0 bases short and J 0 bases short, with 9 bases between. This CDR3 is 15 amino acids long. From germline, CDR1 is SGHTS and CDR2 YDEGEE. The CDR3 loop is CASSLEGHMNTEAFF. CDR3 DNA sequence: TGTGCCAGCAGCTTGGAAGGGCACATGAACACTGAAGCTTTCTTT.

V and J are TRBV6-5 and TRBJ2-3, with TRBD2 matching over 7 bases. This CDR3 is 15 amino acids long. Germline V CDR1 and CDR2: MNHEY, SVGAGI. The V segment lost 3 bases and the J segment 1 base; nucleotides outside the gene matches: 4. CDR3 amino acids: CASSYGGGGTDTQYF. DNA of the CDR3: TGTGCCAGCAGTTATGGGGGAGGGGGCACAGATACGCAGTATTTT.

The V gene is TRBV28, the J gene TRBJ2-5; D perhaps matches TRBD1 (5 bases). Germline V CDR1 and CDR2: MDHEN, SYDVKM. V lost 6 bases and J 5 bases, leaving 10 bases between the germline ends. The CDR3 contains 12 residues. DNA for the CDR3: TGTGCCAGCAGCAGGGTTGGGGAGACCCAGTACTTC. The encoded protein is CASSRVGETQYF. Drawing the rest from reference TRBV28 and TRBJ2-5, the complete variable domain is DVKVTQSSRYLVKRTGEKVFLECVQDMDHENMFWYRQDPGLGLRLIYFSYDVKMKEKGDIPEGYSVSREKKERFSLILESASTNQTSMYLCASSRVGETQYFGPGTRLLVL.

V usage is TRBV5-1 and J usage is TRBJ1-4; maybe TRBD1 (6 bases). This CDR3 spans 16 amino acids. Looked up from germline, CDR1 is SGHRS and CDR2 is YFSETQ. V was pared by 4 bases and J by 4 bases, with 17 bases between. The CDR3 reads CASSMTPGQINEKLFF. CDR3 DNA sequence: TGCGCCAGCAGCATGACACCGGGACAAATTAATGAAAAACTGTTTTTT.

V gene TRBV4-1 combines with J gene TRBJ2-3, with 11 bases that match TRBD2. The junction had 7 bases not matched to a gene; V was cut back by 2 bases and J by 0 bases. In germline, CDR1 is MGHRA, CDR2 YSYEKL. CDR3 length: 18 amino acids. CDR3 DNA sequence: TGCGCCAGCAGCCAAAGGGGGACTAGCGGCCCTAGCACAGATACGCAGTATTTT. Its translation: CASSQRGTSGPSTDTQYF.